This TCR beta chain was sequenced for a study of T cell changes during pregnancy in multiple sclerosis. Sequencing was performed with immunoSEQ multiplex PCR; in TCRdb, only in-frame clones are kept and a portion is missing. The table has 85,000 to 90,000 clones, nearly 95% seen once. V was shortened by 5 bases and J by 4 bases, with 15 bases between the two germline ends. This CDR3 is 15 amino acids long. CDR1 and CDR2 from the germline V gene are MNHEY and SMNVEV (reference sequence). This specimen consisted of peripheral blood, obtained after pregnancy. This chain links TRBV27 with TRBJ1-5; no clear D. The TCR comes from a female donor in good health, enrolled as a control in a pregnancy study. CDR3 in DNA: TGTGCCAGCAGTCCCACCGCCTCGAGGAATCAGCCCCAGCATTTT. Protein product: CASSPTASRNQPQHF.